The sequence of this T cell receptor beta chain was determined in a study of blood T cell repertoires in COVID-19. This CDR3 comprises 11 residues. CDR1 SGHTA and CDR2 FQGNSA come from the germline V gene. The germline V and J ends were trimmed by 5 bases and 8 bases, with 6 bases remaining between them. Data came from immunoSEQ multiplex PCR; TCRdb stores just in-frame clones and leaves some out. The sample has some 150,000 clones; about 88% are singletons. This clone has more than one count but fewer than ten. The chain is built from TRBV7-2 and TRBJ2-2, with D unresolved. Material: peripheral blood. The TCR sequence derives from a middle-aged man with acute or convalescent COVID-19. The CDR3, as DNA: TGTGCCAGCAGCCCTCCGGGGGAGCTGTTTTTT. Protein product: CASSPPGELFF.